The T cell receptor beta chain under discussion was sequenced for a study of a mutant IDH1 vaccine in newly diagnosed glioma. Study overall: Before enrollment, patients got radiotherapy alone, temozolomide alone, or mostly the combination. The study held visit V12 at week 35 and visit V13 at week 47.

Turning to this clone: Its target is unknown.

The V and J ends lost 3 bases and 3 bases respectively, with 9 bases between them. The CDR3 extends over 14 amino acids. The V gene's germline CDR1 is SGHRS and CDR2 YFSETQ. Here immunoSEQ multiplex PCR was the method, and the copy in TCRdb shows in-frame clones only, minus some. The repertoire holds 30,000 to 35,000 clones, with around 87% as singletons. Described time point: week 47, end of study. Vaccination comprised doses that each held 300 ug of mutant IDH1 20-mer peptide, plus topical imiquimod. Study observations and caveats: Of all patients, around 93% showed vaccine-induced immune responses. Top-clonotype changes in peripheral T cells seemed unrelated to pseudoprogression.

The sequencing here drew on PBMCs, taken from a glioma patient whose treatment included an IDH1 peptide vaccine. V usage is TRBV5-1 and J usage is TRBJ2-2, with D possibly matching TRBD1 (6 bases). The TCR originated in a woman aged 30 to 39 with glioma. The CDR3 reads CASSWDTYTGELFF. CDR3 nucleotide sequence: TGCGCCAGCAGCTGGGACACCTACACCGGGGAGCTGTTTTTT.